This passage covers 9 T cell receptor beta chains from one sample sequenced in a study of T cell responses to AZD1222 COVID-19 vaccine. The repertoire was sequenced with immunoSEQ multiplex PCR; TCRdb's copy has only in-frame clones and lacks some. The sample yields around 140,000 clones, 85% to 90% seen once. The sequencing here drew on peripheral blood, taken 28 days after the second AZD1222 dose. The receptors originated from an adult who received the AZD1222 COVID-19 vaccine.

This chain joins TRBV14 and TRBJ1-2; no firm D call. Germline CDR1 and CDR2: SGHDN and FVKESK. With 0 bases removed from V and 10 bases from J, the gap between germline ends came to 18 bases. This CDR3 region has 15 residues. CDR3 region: CASSQDITVLEDYTF. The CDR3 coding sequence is TGTGCCAGCAGCCAAGATATCACCGTACTAGAAGACTACACCTTC.

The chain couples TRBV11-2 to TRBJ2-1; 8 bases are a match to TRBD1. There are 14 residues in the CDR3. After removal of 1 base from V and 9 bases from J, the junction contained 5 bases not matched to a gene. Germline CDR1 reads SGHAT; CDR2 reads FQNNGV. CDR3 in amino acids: CASSLGQGATEQFF. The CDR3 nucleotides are TGTGCCAGCAGCTTAGGGCAGGGGGCCACTGAGCAGTTCTTC.

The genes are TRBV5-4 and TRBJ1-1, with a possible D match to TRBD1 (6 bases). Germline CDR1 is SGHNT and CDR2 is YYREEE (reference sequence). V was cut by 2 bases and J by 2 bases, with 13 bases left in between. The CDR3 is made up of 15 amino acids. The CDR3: CASSFIGQSNTEAFF. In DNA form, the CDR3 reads TGTGCCAGCAGCTTCATCGGACAGTCTAACACTGAAGCTTTCTTT.

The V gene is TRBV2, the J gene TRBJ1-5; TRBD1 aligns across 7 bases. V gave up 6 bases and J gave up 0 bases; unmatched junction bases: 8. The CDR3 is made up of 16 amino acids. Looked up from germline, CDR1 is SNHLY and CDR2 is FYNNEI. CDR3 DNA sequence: TGTGCCAGCAGAGGGGGCAGACTTTATAGCAATCAGCCCCAGCATTTT. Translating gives CASRGGRLYSNQPQHF.

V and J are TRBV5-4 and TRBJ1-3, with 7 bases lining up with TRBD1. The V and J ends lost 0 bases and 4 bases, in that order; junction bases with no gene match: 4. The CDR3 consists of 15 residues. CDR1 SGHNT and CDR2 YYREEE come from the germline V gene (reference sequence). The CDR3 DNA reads TGTGCCAGCAGCTTGGACAGGGGAGCGGGAAACACCATATATTTT. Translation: CASSLDRGAGNTIYF.

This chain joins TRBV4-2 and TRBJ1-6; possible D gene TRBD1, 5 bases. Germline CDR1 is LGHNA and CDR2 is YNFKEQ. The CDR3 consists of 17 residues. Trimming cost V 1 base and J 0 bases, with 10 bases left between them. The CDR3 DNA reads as TGTGCCAGCAGCCAAGGACAGACGAGCTCCTATAATTCACCCCTCCACTTT. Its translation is CASSQGQTSSYNSPLHF.

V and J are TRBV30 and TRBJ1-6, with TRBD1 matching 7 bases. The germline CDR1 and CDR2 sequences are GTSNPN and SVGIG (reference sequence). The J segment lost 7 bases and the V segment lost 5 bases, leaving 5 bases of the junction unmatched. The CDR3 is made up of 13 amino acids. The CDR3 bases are TGTGCCTGGGGATCAGGGGGAAATTCACCCCTCCACTTT. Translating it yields CAWGSGGNSPLHF.

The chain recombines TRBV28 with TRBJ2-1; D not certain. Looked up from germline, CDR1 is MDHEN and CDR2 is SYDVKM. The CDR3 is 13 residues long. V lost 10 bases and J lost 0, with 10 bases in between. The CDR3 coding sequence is TGTGCCATCCAAGGGCGCTCCTACAATGAGCAGTTCTTC. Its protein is CAIQGRSYNEQFF.

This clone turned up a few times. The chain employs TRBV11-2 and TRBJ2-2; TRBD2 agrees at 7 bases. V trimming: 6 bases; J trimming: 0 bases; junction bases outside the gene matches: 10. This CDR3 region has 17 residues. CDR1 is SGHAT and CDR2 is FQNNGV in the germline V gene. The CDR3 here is CASRGRGGRANTGELFF. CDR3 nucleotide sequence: TGTGCCAGCAGGGGGAGAGGAGGGAGGGCGAACACCGGGGAGCTGTTTTTT.